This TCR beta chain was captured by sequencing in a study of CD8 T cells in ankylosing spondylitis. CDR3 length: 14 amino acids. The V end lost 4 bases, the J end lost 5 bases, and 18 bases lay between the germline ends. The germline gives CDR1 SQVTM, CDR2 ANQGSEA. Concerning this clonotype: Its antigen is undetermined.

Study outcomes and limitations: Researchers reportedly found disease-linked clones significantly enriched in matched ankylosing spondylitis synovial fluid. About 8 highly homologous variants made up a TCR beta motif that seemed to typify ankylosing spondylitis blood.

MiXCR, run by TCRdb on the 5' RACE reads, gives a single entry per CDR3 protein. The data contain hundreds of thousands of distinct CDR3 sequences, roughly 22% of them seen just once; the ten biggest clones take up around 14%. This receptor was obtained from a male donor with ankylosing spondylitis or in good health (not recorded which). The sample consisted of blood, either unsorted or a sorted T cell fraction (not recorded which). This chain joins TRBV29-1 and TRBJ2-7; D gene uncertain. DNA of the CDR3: TGCAGCGTTGTGTATTCGGCTCTCCCTGACGAGCAGTACTTC. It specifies CSVVYSALPDEQYF.